A single sample is the source of the 23 T cell receptor beta chains below, sequenced in a study of identical twins. TCRdb reprocessed the 5' RACE reads via MiXCR and lists one record per CDR3 protein. The profile shows roughly 630,000 distinct CDR3 sequences, 7.1% of them singletons. Separately, the same data were catalogued under a study of yellow fever vaccine responses in identical twins.

The sample consisted of PBMCs. These receptors originate from a woman between 18 and 30 years old in good health.

This clonotype showed up many times. The V gene is TRBV6-1, the J gene TRBJ1-1, with D uncertain. Germline lookup yields CDR1 MNHNS and CDR2 SASEGT. V was cut by 8 bases and J by 0 bases, with 13 bases left in between. CDR3 size: 14 residues. The CDR3 loop is CASREQAMNTEAFF. The CDR3, as DNA: TGTGCCAGCCGCGAGCAAGCCATGAACACTGAAGCTTTCTTT.

This clonotype has at least ten counts. The rearrangement uses TRBV7-9 and TRBJ1-1; 8 nucleotides agree with TRBD1. Germline lookup yields CDR1 SEHNR and CDR2 FQNEAQ (reference sequence). The CDR3 is 13 residues long. V gave up 4 bases and J gave up 4 bases; unmatched junction bases: 2. The CDR3 region has the DNA TGTGCCAGCAGCTCTGGACAGGGCACTGAAGCTTTCTTT. It translates to CASSSGQGTEAFF.

This clonotype appeared many times. V and J are TRBV5-1 and TRBJ2-4, with 8 bases identical to TRBD1. Germline values: CDR1 SGHRS, CDR2 YFSETQ. This CDR3 contains 14 residues. The J segment lost 9 bases and the V segment lost 4 bases, leaving 9 bases of the junction unmatched. DNA of the CDR3: TGCGCCAGCAGCCTGGACAGGGAGCAAAGCATTCAGTACTTC. Translation: CASSLDREQSIQYF.

This clonotype was seen a few times. V gene TRBV20-1 combines with J gene TRBJ2-5, with TRBD1 identical over 9 bases. The V segment lost 3 bases and the J segment 9 bases; nucleotides outside the gene matches: 14. The CDR3 consists of 15 residues. Germline assignment: CDR1 DFQATT and CDR2 SNEGSKA (reference sequence). The CDR3 DNA reads TGCAGTGCTAGGGTGACAGGGGGGAACTTGGTGGCCCAGTACTTC. Its translation is CSARVTGGNLVAQYF.

CDR3: CASSLSSQGTGELFF. The DNA of the CDR3 is TGTGCCAGCAGCTTATCGTCTCAGGGCACCGGGGAGCTGTTTTTT. The chain recombines TRBV11-3 with TRBJ2-2; TRBD1 might be the D (5 bases). This CDR3 is 15 amino acids long. The V end was cut by 2 bases, the J end by 4 bases, with 11 bases between. Germline lookup yields CDR1 SGHNT and CDR2 YENEEA. Full variable domain (outside the CDR3, taken from reference TRBV11-3 and TRBJ2-2): EAGVVQSPRYKIIEKKQPVAFWCNPISGHNTLYWYLQNLGQGPELLIRYENEEAVDDSQLPKDRFSAERLKGVDSTLKIQPAELGDSAVYLCASSLSSQGTGELFFGEGSRLTVL.

This clonotype has just a few counts. The gene calls are TRBV12-3 or TRBV12-4 and TRBJ2-1; 12 bases match TRBD1. Trimming cost V 3 bases and J 2 bases; bases outside gene matches: 5. The CDR3 totals 17 residues. In DNA form, the CDR3 reads TGTGCCAGCAGTTTGGGACAGGGGGCGACCCCCTACAATGAGCAGTTCTTC. Protein product: CASSLGQGATPYNEQFF.

This clonotype was seen ten or more times. V and J are TRBV4-2 and TRBJ2-7; 7 bases map to TRBD2. Trimming at V came to 3 bases and at J to 0 bases, leaving 8 bases not matched to a gene. The germline V gene encodes CDR1 LGHNA and CDR2 YNFKEQ. This CDR3 has 16 amino acids. The CDR3 spells CASSQATRGSSYEQYF. In DNA form, the CDR3 reads TGTGCCAGCAGCCAGGCTACCCGCGGGAGCTCCTACGAGCAGTACTTC.

There are a few counts of this clonotype. The V and J genes are TRBV27 and TRBJ1-1; D gene ambiguous. Germline lookup yields CDR1 MNHEY and CDR2 SMNVEV (reference sequence). The CDR3 totals 13 residues. V lost 6 bases and J 3 bases, leaving 11 bases between the germline ends. CDR3 DNA sequence: TGTGCCAGCAGCGACGGTGCCTACACTGAAGCTTTCTTT. Amino acids: CASSDGAYTEAFF.

The chain carries TRBV5-1 and TRBJ1-4, with a weak D call TRBD1 (6 bases). Germline loops: CDR1 SGHRS, CDR2 YFSETQ. The ends were cut back, 3 bases at V and 7 bases at J, with 22 bases in the middle. The CDR3 runs to 17 residues. CDR3 nucleotide sequence: TGCGCCAGCAGCTCCGTAGGGGGGGCAGGATCCTCTGAAAAACTGTTTTTT. It is translated as CASSSVGGAGSSEKLFF.

This clonotype has more than one count but fewer than ten. V usage is TRBV27 and J usage is TRBJ1-4; D gene unclear. The CDR3 loop spans 15 amino acids. The V end was cut by 7 bases, the J end by 4 bases, with 16 bases between. The germline gives CDR1 MNHEY, CDR2 SMNVEV (reference sequence). The CDR3: CASNWTAGNNEKLFF. CDR3 DNA sequence: TGTGCCAGCAATTGGACTGCCGGCAATAATGAAAAACTGTTTTTT.

At least ten counts were recorded for this clonotype. This sequence joins TRBV7-2 and TRBJ2-7; no clear D. Germline CDR1 reads SGHTA; CDR2 reads FQGNSA. Trimming shortened V by 3 bases and J by 6 bases, and 15 bases separated the two germline ends. The CDR3 is 14 amino acids. The CDR3 loop is CASSFGSRIGEQYF. The CDR3 nucleotides read TGTGCCAGCAGCTTTGGCTCGCGGATAGGCGAGCAGTACTTC.

This clonotype was seen at least ten times. The V gene is TRBV12-3 or TRBV12-4, the J gene TRBJ2-1, with TRBD1 matching over 7 bases. CDR3 length: 13 amino acids. The J segment lost 6 bases and the V segment lost 4 bases, leaving 3 bases of the junction unmatched. DNA for the CDR3: TGTGCCAGCAGTTCCCGACAGGGCAATGAGCAGTTCTTC. Protein product: CASSSRQGNEQFF.

In this sample, this clonotype turned up many times. This rearrangement joins TRBV7-2 to TRBJ2-2; D unresolved. This CDR3 has 14 residues. Germline V gives CDR1 SGHTA, CDR2 FQGNSA. V lost 1 base and J 0 bases, leaving 3 bases between the germline ends. The CDR3 loop reads CASSLVANTGELFF. The CDR3 bases are TGTGCCAGCAGCTTAGTTGCGAACACCGGGGAGCTGTTTTTT.

The chain has TRBV13 and TRBJ1-2; 7 nucleotides align to TRBD1. The CDR3 is 18 residues long. Germline V gene lookup returns CDR1 PRHDT and CDR2 FYEKMQ (reference sequence). V lost 3 bases and J lost 0; bases outside the gene matches: 13. CDR3 DNA sequence: TGTGCCAGCAGCTTTTTAGGAGGGGGCGCAGGCGCTAACTATGGCTACACCTTC. Its translation: CASSFLGGGAGANYGYTF.

This clonotype came up a few times. The chain recombines TRBV7-9 with TRBJ2-7, with D perhaps matching TRBD1 (6 bases). The CDR3 contains 16 residues. Deletions cut 1 base from V and 2 bases from J, with 15 bases between. The germline V gene has CDR1 SEHNR and CDR2 FQNEAQ (reference sequence). The CDR3, as DNA: TGTGCCAGCAGCTTAGTTGGGGACACCACAACCTACGAGCAGTACTTC. Translating it yields CASSLVGDTTTYEQYF.

This clonotype was found many times. The V gene is TRBV29-1, the J gene TRBJ1-4, with TRBD1 as a possible D gene (6 bases). This CDR3 is built from 13 residues. Germline CDR1 and CDR2: SQVTM and ANQGSEA. Trimming took off 6 bases at V and 4 bases at J, with 12 bases between the two ends. CDR3 sequence: CSVATGVNEKLFF. The DNA for the CDR3 is TGCAGCGTGGCGACAGGCGTTAATGAAAAACTGTTTTTT. Complete variable domain (other parts from reference TRBV29-1 and TRBJ1-4): SAVISQKPSRDICQRGTSLTIQCQVDSQVTMMFWYRQQPGQSLTLIATANQGSEATYESGFVIDKFPISRPNLTFSTLTVSNMSPEDSSIYLCSVATGVNEKLFFGSGTQLSVL.

This rearrangement joins TRBV6-1 to TRBJ2-1; D unresolved. CDR3 length equals 12 residues. Germline V gene data show CDR1 as MNHNS and CDR2 as SASEGT. V lost 2 bases and J lost 8, with 7 bases in between. Here the CDR3 reads CASSEWPHEQFF. Written as DNA, the CDR3 is TGTGCCAGCAGTGAATGGCCCCATGAGCAGTTCTTC.

This clonotype showed up many times. This chain joins TRBV28 and TRBJ2-2, with D unresolved. Looked up from germline, CDR1 is MDHEN and CDR2 is SYDVKM. The germline V and J ends were trimmed by 2 bases and 1 base, with 5 bases remaining between them. The CDR3 is 14 residues long. The CDR3 loop is CASSLKQNTGELFF. The CDR3 nucleotides are TGTGCCAGCAGTTTAAAACAGAACACCGGGGAGCTGTTTTTT.

This clonotype was counted ten times or more. The chain employs TRBV7-6 and TRBJ2-3, with a possible D match to TRBD2 (5 bases). The CDR3 length is 16 residues. Germline CDR1 is SGHVS and CDR2 is FNYEAQ. Between the trimmed V and J ends, which lost 1 base and 0 bases, there was a span of 11 bases. Here the CDR3 DNA reads TGTGCCAGCAGCTTAGTGGAGCGGCCAAGCACAGATACGCAGTATTTT. Protein product: CASSLVERPSTDTQYF. The entire variable domain, with the rest obtained from reference TRBV7-6 and TRBJ2-3, is as follows: GAGVSQSPRYKVTKRGQDVALRCDPISGHVSLYWYRQALGQGPEFLTYFNYEAQQDKSGLPNDRFSAERPEGSISTLTIQRTEQRDSAMYRCASSLVERPSTDTQYFGPGTRLTVL.

This chain links TRBV29-1 with TRBJ2-1; the D gene is possibly TRBD2 (5 bases). CDR1 SQVTM and CDR2 ANQGSEA come from the germline V gene. Trimming took off 2 bases at V and 4 bases at J, with 18 bases between the two ends. This CDR3 contains 16 residues. CDR3 in amino acids: CSVETRRRAEYNEQFF. DNA of the CDR3: TGCAGCGTTGAAACCCGCAGGAGAGCGGAGTACAATGAGCAGTTCTTC.

This clonotype was found many times. This chain joins TRBV7-9 and TRBJ1-2; D unresolved. CDR1 and CDR2 from the germline V gene are SEHNR and FQNEAQ (reference sequence). Trimming took 3 bases from V and 7 from J, leaving 9 bases between them. CDR3 length: 12 amino acids. CDR3 coding DNA: TGTGCCAGCAGCTTGGATCCCAGTGGCTACACCTTC. Its protein product is CASSLDPSGYTF.

This sequence joins TRBV7-3 and TRBJ2-6; possibly TRBD1 for D (6 bases). The germline V and J ends were trimmed by 0 bases and 1 base, with 16 bases remaining between them. This CDR3 contains 19 residues. Germline V gives CDR1 SGHTA, CDR2 FQGTGA. CDR3 in amino acids: CASSLTGAAPHSGANVLTF. The CDR3 nucleotides read TGTGCCAGCAGCTTAACGGGGGCAGCCCCTCATTCTGGGGCCAACGTCCTGACTTTC.

This clonotype has only a few counts. The chain couples TRBV7-2 to TRBJ1-2, with D uncertain. This CDR3 is 13 amino acids long. Germline V CDR1 and CDR2: SGHTA, FQGNSA. V was clipped by 5 bases and J by 8 bases, with 15 bases between them. The chain's CDR3 is CASSPGPPRGYTF. As DNA, the CDR3 is TGTGCCAGCAGCCCCGGACCCCCTCGCGGCTACACCTTC. Looking up the rest from reference TRBV7-2 and TRBJ1-2 gives the full variable domain: GAGVSQSPSNKVTEKGKDVELRCDPISGHTALYWYRQSLGQGLEFLIYFQGNSAPDKSGLPSDRFSAERTGGSVSTLTIQRTQQEDSAVYLCASSPGPPRGYTFGSGTRLTVV.